The 21 T cell receptor beta chains below come from one sample, sequenced in a study of OX40 agonist ivuxolimab in advanced cancers. TCRdb's table, derived via immunoSEQ multiplex PCR, lists solely in-frame clones and lacks some. The repertoire holds 35,000 or so clones, about 84% seen once, with 15% to 20% in the top ten. The starting material was CD4+ or CD8+ T cells sorted from blood, obtained in a trial of the OX40 agonist ivuxolimab. The source of these receptors is an adult with an advanced solid tumor such as melanoma, head and neck, liver or kidney cancer.

The rearrangement joins TRBV19 to TRBJ2-1; D is possibly TRBD1 (6 bases). Trimming took off 2 bases at V and 0 bases at J, with 11 bases between the two ends. Per the germline V gene, CDR1 is LNHDA and CDR2 is SQIVND (reference sequence). The CDR3 is 16 residues long. CDR3 DNA sequence: TGTGCCAGTAGTATATGGGGACACGTCTCCTACAATGAGCAGTTCTTC. Amino acid sequence: CASSIWGHVSYNEQFF.

This clone was picked up one time. The chain recombines TRBV5-1 with TRBJ1-1; possible D gene TRBD1, 5 bases. The CDR3 loop spans 14 amino acids. Germline V gene lookup returns CDR1 SGHRS and CDR2 YFSETQ. Trimming shortened V by 1 base and J by 1 base, and 8 bases separated the two germline ends. As DNA, the CDR3 is TGCGCCAGCAGCTTGCGGGACTCGAACACTGAAGCTTTCTTT. This translates into CASSLRDSNTEAFF.

This chain connects TRBV7-8 to TRBJ1-6, with a tentative D call TRBD1 (5 bases). The CDR3 consists of 15 residues. Germline CDR1 and CDR2: SGHVS and FQNEAQ. V dropped 3 bases and J dropped 9 bases, with 15 bases sitting between them. CDR3 sequence reads: CASSFYGTLASPLHF. CDR3 bases: TGTGCCAGCAGCTTTTATGGGACCTTGGCTTCACCCCTCCACTTT.

V is TRBV30 and J is TRBJ2-3, with TRBD2 matching 8 bases. Germline V lookup: CDR1 GTSNPN, CDR2 SVGIG (reference sequence). The CDR3 spans 15 residues. V shed 1 base, J shed 0 bases, and the junction held 3 bases outside the gene matches. In DNA, the CDR3 is TGTGCCTGGAGTGCGGGAGGGGTCAGCACAGATACGCAGTATTTT. Protein product: CAWSAGGVSTDTQYF.

The chain is built from TRBV18 and TRBJ2-3, with 14 bases that match TRBD2. Germline V lookup: CDR1 KGHSH, CDR2 LQKENI. V shed 4 bases and J 3 bases; nucleotides not matched to a gene: 0. The CDR3 extends over 15 amino acids. CDR3 DNA sequence: TGTGCCAGCTCACGGACTAGCGGGGGGACAGATACGCAGTATTTT. Its translation is CASSRTSGGTDTQYF.

CDR3 loop: CASSPGTGPPYF. The CDR3 coding sequence is TGTGCCAGCAGCCCTGGGACAGGCCCCCCCTACTTC. The gene calls are TRBV9 and TRBJ2-7, with 8 bases identical to TRBD1. J was trimmed by 13 bases and V by 4 bases; bases with no gene match: 10. The CDR3 has 12 residues. Per germline, CDR1 SGDLS and CDR2 YYNGEE.

The V and J genes are TRBV5-4 and TRBJ2-7; D uncertain. This CDR3 has 12 amino acids. The germline V gene has CDR1 SGHNT and CDR2 YYREEE (reference sequence). V was trimmed by 0 bases and J by 5 bases, leaving 6 bases between them. The CDR3 sequence: CASSLAFDEQYF. CDR3 nucleotides: TGTGCCAGCAGCTTGGCCTTTGACGAGCAGTACTTC.

The chain uses TRBV2 and TRBJ1-6; D may be TRBD1 (5 bases). The CDR3 spans 16 residues. Trimming shortened V by 7 bases and J by 10 bases, and 23 bases separated the two germline ends. CDR1 SNHLY and CDR2 FYNNEI come from the germline V gene. DNA of the CDR3: TGTGCCAGCACCGTCAAGGGAGGGGAATTCGGGTCACCCCTCCACTTT. This codes for CASTVKGGEFGSPLHF.

This CDR3 is CSVEAGTEKLFF. CDR3 coding DNA: TGCAGCGTTGAGGCAGGGACTGAAAAACTGTTTTTT. The chain recombines TRBV29-1 with TRBJ1-4; perhaps TRBD1 as D (5 bases). V was trimmed by 3 bases and J by 7 bases, leaving 9 bases between them. The germline CDR1 and CDR2 sequences are SQVTM and ANQGSEA. The CDR3 totals 12 residues.

This clone was detected only a few times. V usage is TRBV28 and J usage is TRBJ2-2; D unresolved. Germline-derived CDR1 and CDR2 are MDHEN and SYDVKM. The ends were cut back, 5 bases at V and 5 bases at J, with 9 bases in the middle. This CDR3 region has 13 residues. In DNA form, the CDR3 reads TGTGCCAGCAGTGTAACACAAACCGGGGAGCTGTTTTTT. Amino acids: CASSVTQTGELFF.

The V and J genes are TRBV11-2 and TRBJ2-2, with TRBD2 matching 10 bases. CDR1 is SGHAT and CDR2 is FQNNGV in the germline V gene. J lost 0 bases, V lost 4 bases, and 2 bases had no gene match. CDR3 length equals 16 residues. The CDR3 region is CASSSGLAANTGELFF. As DNA, the CDR3 is TGTGCCAGCAGCTCAGGACTAGCGGCGAACACCGGGGAGCTGTTTTTT. Filled out from reference TRBV11-2 and TRBJ2-2, the complete variable domain reads EAGVAQSPRYKIIEKRQSVAFWCNPISGHATLYWYQQILGQGPKLLIQFQNNGVVDDSQLPKDRFSAERLKGVDSTLKIQPAKLEDSAVYLCASSSGLAANTGELFFGEGSRLTVL.

This clone occurred a few times. V gene TRBV23-1 combines with J gene TRBJ2-7; 7 bases map to TRBD1. TRBV23-1 has ORF status, its function being uncertain. This CDR3 comprises 14 residues. The J segment lost 6 bases and the V segment lost 6 bases, leaving 11 bases of the junction unmatched. The CDR3 spells CASSGTVTLLEQYF. CDR3 nucleotides: TGCGCCAGCAGCGGGACAGTGACGCTTCTCGAGCAGTACTTC.

CDR3 coding DNA: TGCGCCAGCAGCTTGAGGTCTGGATACGAGCAGTACTTC. Amino acids: CASSLRSGYEQYF. The chain employs TRBV5-1 and TRBJ2-7; D ambiguous. Germline lookup yields CDR1 SGHRS and CDR2 YFSETQ. This CDR3 region has 13 residues. Trimming took off 1 base at V and 4 bases at J, with 9 bases between the two ends.

The genes are TRBV4-1 and TRBJ1-1, with D perhaps TRBD1 (5 bases). Germline V gene lookup returns CDR1 MGHRA and CDR2 YSYEKL. The CDR3 runs to 17 residues. V gave up 0 bases and J gave up 1 base, with 15 bases separating them. CDR3 amino acids: CASSQDPQGGGNTEAFF. CDR3 in DNA: TGCGCCAGCAGCCAAGATCCGCAGGGCGGGGGGAACACTGAAGCTTTCTTT.

This sequence joins TRBV7-9 and TRBJ2-7; 7 nucleotides match TRBD1. V shed 5 bases and J 2 bases; nucleotides not matched to a gene: 6. CDR1 is SEHNR and CDR2 is FQNEAQ in the germline V gene (reference sequence). The CDR3 is 14 residues long. Here the CDR3 reads CASSPGQLPYEQYF. The CDR3 nucleotides read TGTGCCAGCAGCCCGGGACAGCTACCCTACGAGCAGTACTTC.

V gene TRBV5-1 combines with J gene TRBJ2-7; D might be TRBD2 (6 bases). The CDR3 extends over 15 amino acids. V shed 0 bases and J shed 4 bases, with 14 bases lying between them. Germline V gene sequence: CDR1 SGHRS, CDR2 YFSETQ. The DNA of the CDR3 is TGCGCCAGCAGCTTGGAGACGGGAGCATTATACGAGCAGTACTTC. Protein product: CASSLETGALYEQYF.

A note on this clone: A read error may account for a junction end that differs from germline. The chain has TRBV11-2 and TRBJ2-4; 8 bases match TRBD1. Germline values: CDR1 SGHAT, CDR2 FQNNGV. The CDR3 extends over 14 amino acids. Here the CDR3 DNA reads TGTGCCAGCAGCTTCGGACAGGGCCAGCTCATTGAGTACTTC. It is translated as CASSFGQGQLIEYF.

The chain joins TRBV5-1 to TRBJ2-5, with TRBD1 matching 9 bases. The trim removed 0 bases at V and 5 bases at J, leaving 5 bases unmatched. Looked up from germline, CDR1 is SGHRS and CDR2 is YFSETQ. This CDR3 is built from 15 residues. CDR3 DNA sequence: TGCGCCAGCAGCTTGGAGGGGACAGGGACCGAGACCCAGTACTTC. It is translated as CASSLEGTGTETQYF.

The chain employs TRBV28 and TRBJ1-1; D ambiguous. Trimming pared 7 bases from V and 1 base from J, leaving 7 bases between. The CDR3 spans 12 residues. CDR1 is MDHEN, CDR2 SYDVKM, per germline. The CDR3 DNA is TGTGCCAGCACCCTGGGGAACACTGAAGCTTTCTTT. This encodes CASTLGNTEAFF.

The rearrangement uses TRBV28 and TRBJ1-4; no definite D call. Germline assignment: CDR1 MDHEN and CDR2 SYDVKM. There are 14 residues in the CDR3. The V end was cut by 3 bases, the J end by 3 bases, with 8 bases between. Here the CDR3 DNA reads TGTGCCAGCAGTTTCGGGGTGCCTAATGAAAAACTGTTTTTT. This gives the protein CASSFGVPNEKLFF.

The genes are TRBV4-1 and TRBJ2-3; D unclear. The V end lost 2 bases, the J end lost 0 bases, and 15 bases lay between the germline ends. Germline CDR1 MGHRA, CDR2 YSYEKL. The CDR3 is 17 amino acids. CDR3 region: CASSQSNGWESTDTQYF. CDR3 coding DNA: TGCGCCAGCAGCCAATCCAACGGGTGGGAAAGCACAGATACGCAGTATTTT.